This record concerns one T cell receptor beta chain sequence. Its target antigen remains unknown. No qualities accompany the bases; no much larger clone lies one base away. The entry originates in a study of a mutant IDH1 vaccine in newly diagnosed glioma (dated by TCRdb to about 2021). Describing the broader study: Vaccination was initiated 4-6 weeks after radiotherapy alone, or concurrently with temozolomide cycles in the chemotherapy-containing groups. The roughly 33 treated patients were approximately 60% male and roughly 38% female, with a mean age of about 43 years. Before enrollment, patients had received standard therapy of radiotherapy alone, temozolomide alone, or radiochemotherapy with temozolomide; most received the combination. The week-35 safety follow-up took place at visit V12, and the week-47 end of study took place at visit V13. Peripheral blood samples were drawn at six visits, namely V03 (baseline), V05, V07, V10, V12 and V13. For exploratory analyses, longitudinal TCRB deep sequencing was carried out in approximately 25 treated patients wherever samples were available.

The sample's time point label is to be understood as: week 47, end of study. Each vaccine dose, consisting of 300 ug of a 20-mer mutant IDH1 peptide in Montanide, was administered subcutaneously with topical imiquimod. Across visits V03 through V10, patients got a total of eight vaccinations, given in weeks 1, 3, 5, 7, 11, 15, 19 and 23. All donors had newly diagnosed IDH1-mutant astrocytomas of WHO grade 3 or 4 that showed loss of nuclear ATRX. The samples were drawn from NOA16, a multicentre, single-arm, open-label phase I trial in Germany that tested a mutant IDH1 peptide vaccine in humans for the first time. Genomic DNA for TCRB sequencing was extracted from EDTA blood using the DNeasy Blood and Tissue Kit. Library prep was done by the immunoSEQ multiplex PCR assay. Rearranged TCR beta chain sequences were amplified using the hsTCRB Kit according to the manufacturer's protocol. An Illumina MiSeq was used to sequence the TCRB libraries. Turning to the authors' computational methods: Demultiplexing, trimming and gene mapping were performed with the kit vendor's proprietary platform. TCRdb stores this immuneACCESS table with in-frame sequences only. Part of the clones is absent; in the studies checked, under half of the shortfall reflects unresolved V genes, and no reason is known for the rest. That table furnishes V, J and clone size, whereas the DNA furnished D and trimming. Here the sample has tens of thousands of clones; around three fifths occur a single time. In total, the top ten clones hold about 5% of the sample.

The research as a whole found: Availability determined which PBMC samples were chosen for TCRB deep sequencing. Immune responses induced by the vaccine were seen in around 94% of patients across multiple MHC alleles. The authors stated that sample limitations prevented analyses of patient blood samples from being reproduced. Changes in the top peripheral T cell clonotypes picked up by TCRB sequencing did not appear to be linked to pseudoprogression.

CDR1 and CDR2, per the germline V gene (reference sequence), are SGHNT and YYREEE. Trimming takes 3 bases from V and 0 bases from J, and the germline ends sit 14 bases apart. From its cysteine to its phenylalanine, the CDR3 spans 16 amino acids. Only the CDR3 part of the read is kept: 48 bases, read in frame from the first base. The receptor comes from a man aged 40-50 years with glioma. Some clones in this sample may be carry-over from other donors' samples. The chain was built from TRBV5-4 and TRBJ2-3; the D element could tentatively be TRBD1 or TRBD2, as 7 bases agree for each. This specimen consisted of peripheral blood mononuclear cells (PBMCs), obtained from a glioma patient whose treatment included an IDH1 peptide vaccine. The nucleotides are TGTGCCAGCAGCTCAGGGGGGGTCCGCAGCACAGATACGCAGTATTTT. Its coded protein is CASSSGGVRSTDTQYF.